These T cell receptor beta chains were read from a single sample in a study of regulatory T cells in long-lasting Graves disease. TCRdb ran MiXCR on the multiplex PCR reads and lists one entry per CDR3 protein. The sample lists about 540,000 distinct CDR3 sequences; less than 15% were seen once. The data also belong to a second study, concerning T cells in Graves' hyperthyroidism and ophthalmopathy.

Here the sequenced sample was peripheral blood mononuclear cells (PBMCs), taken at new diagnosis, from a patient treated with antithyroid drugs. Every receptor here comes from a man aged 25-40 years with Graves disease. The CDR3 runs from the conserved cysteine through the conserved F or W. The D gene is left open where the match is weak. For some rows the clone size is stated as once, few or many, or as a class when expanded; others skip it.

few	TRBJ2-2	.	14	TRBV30	TGTGCCTGGAGGTTACTTACGAACACCGGGGAGCTGTTTTTT	CAWRLLTNTGELFF
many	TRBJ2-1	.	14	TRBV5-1	TGCGCCAGCAGCGCCCCCACAGGTCACAATGAGCAGTTCTTC	CASSAPTGHNEQFF
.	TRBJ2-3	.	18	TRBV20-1	TGCAGTGCTAGAGACGGACCACAACATAAGTATGACGGGAAGGGAACTTTCTTT	CSARDGPQHKYDGKGTFF
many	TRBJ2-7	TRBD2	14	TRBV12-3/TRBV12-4	TGTGCCAGCAGTCATAGCGGGGGGAAGGATGAGCAGTACTTC	CASSHSGGKDEQYF
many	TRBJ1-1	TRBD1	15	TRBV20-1	TGCAGTGCATCGACAGGGGCTGGCCCTGACACTGAAGCTTTCTTT	CSASTGAGPDTEAFF
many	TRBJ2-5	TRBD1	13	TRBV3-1	TGTGCCAGCGAGAACAGGGGACAAGAGACCCAGTACTTC	CASENRGQETQYF
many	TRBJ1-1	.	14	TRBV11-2	TGTGCCAGCAGTCAGCATCCGGGGGTCACTGAAGCTTTCTTT	CASSQHPGVTEAFF
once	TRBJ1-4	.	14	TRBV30	TGTGCCTGGAGTGTACAGAACAGGGCTGAAAAACTGTTTTTT	CAWSVQNRAEKLFF
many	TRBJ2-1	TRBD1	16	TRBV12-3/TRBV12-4	TGTGCCAGCAGTCAACATCAGGGGGCTGCGTACAATGAGCAGTTCTTC	CASSQHQGAAYNEQFF
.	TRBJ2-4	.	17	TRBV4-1	TGCGCCAGCAGCCAAGTCTGGCTTCCCGAAGACAAAAACATTCAGTACTTC	CASSQVWLPEDKNIQYF
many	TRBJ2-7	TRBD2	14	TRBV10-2	TGCGCCAGCAGAAGACTAGCGGGGACCTACGAGCAGTACTTC	CASRRLAGTYEQYF
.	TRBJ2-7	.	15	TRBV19	TGTGCCAGTAGTTTTCGCCAGGGACCGCGAAACGAGCGGTACTTC	CASSFRQGPRNERYF
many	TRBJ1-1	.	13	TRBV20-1	TGCAGTGCTAGGTGGGGATCGAACACTGAAGCTTTCTTT	CSARWGSNTEAFF
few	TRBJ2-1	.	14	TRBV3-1	TGTGCCAGCACCGAGTGGGGGTCCCACAATGAGCAGTTCTTC	CASTEWGSHNEQFF
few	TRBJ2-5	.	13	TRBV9	TGTGCCAGCAGCGTAGGGACCACGGGGACCCAGTACTTC	CASSVGTTGTQYF
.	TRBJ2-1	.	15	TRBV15	TGTGCCACCAGCCCCTCATTGGTCGAGGTCAATGAGCAGTTCTTC	CATSPSLVEVNEQFF
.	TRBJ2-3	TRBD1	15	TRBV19	TGTGCCAGTAGTCCCCCCAGGGGGATCACAGATACGCAGTATTTT	CASSPPRGITDTQYF
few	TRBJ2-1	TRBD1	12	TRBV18	TGTGCCGGGAGGACAGGGGGCAATGAGCAGTTCTTC	CAGRTGGNEQFF
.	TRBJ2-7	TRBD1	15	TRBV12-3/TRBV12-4	TGTGCCAGCAGTTTACGGACAGGGAGCCCCTACGAGCAGTACTTC	CASSLRTGSPYEQYF
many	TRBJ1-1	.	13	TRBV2	TGTGCCAGCAGTGCGGGACACAACACTGAAGCTTTCTTT	CASSAGHNTEAFF
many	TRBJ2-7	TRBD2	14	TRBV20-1	TGCAGTGCTGCTCCGACTAGCGGATCCTACGAGCAGTACTTC	CSAAPTSGSYEQYF
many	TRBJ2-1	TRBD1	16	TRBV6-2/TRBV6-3	TGTGCCAGCAGTTACTCATGGGGACAGGGAAGGCGTGAGCAGTTCTTC	CASSYSWGQGRREQFF
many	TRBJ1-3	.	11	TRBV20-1	TGCAGTGCTAGCTCTGGAAACACCATATATTTT	CSASSGNTIYF
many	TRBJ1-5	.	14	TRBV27	TGTGCCAGCAGTTTAGAGGGACGGGGTCAGCCCCAGCATTTT	CASSLEGRGQPQHF
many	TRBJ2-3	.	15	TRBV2	TGTGCCAGCAGTGAAGAGGCACTAACCGCCTATACGCAGTATTTT	CASSEEALTAYTQYF